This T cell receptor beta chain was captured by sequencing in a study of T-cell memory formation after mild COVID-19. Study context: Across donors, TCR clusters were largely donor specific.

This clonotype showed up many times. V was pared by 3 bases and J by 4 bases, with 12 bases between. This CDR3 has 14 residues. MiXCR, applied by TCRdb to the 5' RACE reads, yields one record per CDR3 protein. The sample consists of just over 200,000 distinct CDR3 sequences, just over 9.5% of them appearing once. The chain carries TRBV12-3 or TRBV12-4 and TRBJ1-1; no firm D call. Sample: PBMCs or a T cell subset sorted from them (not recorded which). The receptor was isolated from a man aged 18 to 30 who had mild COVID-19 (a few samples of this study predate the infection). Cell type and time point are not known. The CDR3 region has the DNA TGTGCCAGCAGTTTGAACAGTCAAGTCACTGAAGCTTTCTTT. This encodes CASSLNSQVTEAFF.